One T cell receptor beta chain is described in this entry. What it binds is not known. Assay used: immunoSEQ multiplex PCR; TCRdb lists only in-frame clones, some missing. The sample lists 75,000 to 100,000 clones; about nine tenths were seen once. This record comes from a study of OX40 agonist ivuxolimab in advanced cancers. Study background: The study treated patients with ivuxolimab, an agonistic anti-OX40 (CD134) antibody.

Trimming removed 4 bases from V and 0 bases from J; junction bases left unmatched: 12. The germline CDR1 and CDR2 sequences are MRHNA and SNTAGT. This CDR3 comprises 18 residues. Study-wide results and limits: At 0.1 to 3.0 mg/kg, CD4+ and CD8+ blood T cells expanded clonally by week 6.

This receptor was taken from an adult with an advanced solid tumor such as melanoma, head and neck, liver or kidney cancer. The source material was CD4+ or CD8+ T cells sorted from blood, sampled in a trial of the OX40 agonist ivuxolimab. The rearrangement links TRBV6-4 to TRBJ2-4; 7 bases are a match to TRBD2. CDR3 in DNA: TGTGCCAGCAGTGCCCTAGCGGCCCCTGGCAGAGCCAAAAACATTCAGTACTTC. Its protein is CASSALAAPGRAKNIQYF.